This T cell receptor beta chain is from a study of blood T cells in healthy people across ages (dated by TCRdb to 2014 to 2015). Looking at the study overall: In model experiments, roughly one uniquely barcoded TCR beta cDNA molecule per two T cells was captured by template switching. Using deep sequencing normalized with unique cDNA molecular identifiers, the study measured how TCR beta repertoire diversity changes with age. Donors of different ages were randomly distributed across sequencing lanes to avoid experimental bias. Donors were grouped into four age groups: young (average roughly 15 years), middle-aged (39), aged (about 60) and long-lived (82). For two donors (one aged 18 to 29 and one aged 80 or older), the study analyzed two additional independent replicas of 1 million unique cDNA reads from the same blood draw. The paper's findings and limits, for the study overall: Conclusive comparison of naive and antigen-experienced compartments was prevented by the profiling of bulk unsorted PBMCs. A strong correlation was found between observed TCR beta diversity and the percentage of naive T cells measured by flow cytometry. Compared with the aged group, the long-lived group had more naive CD4+ T cells, fewer expanded clones and increased TCR diversity, suggesting age selection. As age increased, observed TCR beta diversity per million T cells dropped in a roughly linear way, and a significant reduction was already evident by age about 36. Because donor CMV infection status was unknown, age-related changes in expanded clonotypes were potentially confounded. Estimates of total diversity based on one million sequenced T cells were regarded as lower bounds and as underestimates.

Donors were 30 to 45 systemically healthy Caucasian individuals from Russia aged 6 to 90 years. Each donor gave 9 to 10 milliliters of peripheral blood, collected into EDTA-treated Vacutainer tubes. Ficoll-Paque density-gradient centrifugation was used to isolate PBMCs, with at least 7 million per sample. Trizol reagent was used to extract total RNA from PBMCs, with at least 6 micrograms per sample. For every donor, an aliquot of PBMCs went through flow cytometry to measure the percentages of naive CD45RAhigh/CD27high T cells. CDR1 and CDR2, per the germline V gene, are SGHTA and FQGNSA. Trimming at the junction amounts to 5 bases on V and 1 base on J, and the germline ends lie 16 bases apart. Including cysteine and phenylalanine, the CDR3 has 16 amino acids. Only CDR3 DNA is held: 48 bases, read in frame from base 1. A remark on this clonotype: This clone's antigen is unknown. No much larger clone is present one base from it, and per-base qualities are unavailable.

Receptor libraries were prepared by 5' RACE. The sample was run on an Illumina HiSeq 2500. A second PCR of about 7 to 12 cycles was run with a J-beta primer mix and a sample-barcoded 5' primer. A template-switch 5' adaptor carrying 12 random nucleotides introduced a unique molecular identifier onto each TCR beta cDNA molecule. At least 2.5 million CDR3-containing paired-end reads were obtained from each sample. The Mint cDNA synthesis kit, primed by a TRBC-specific oligonucleotide, was used to synthesize first-strand cDNA from all RNA. Following uracil-DNA glycosylase treatment, all cDNA underwent a first 18-cycle PCR with the universal primers M1SS and BC2_uni_R. The authors processed their data as follows. Normalization of each sample was performed by random selection of 1 million high-quality reads, each carrying a distinct molecular identifier. Reads sharing molecular identifiers were discarded rather than binned into consensus sequences. MiTCR, set to a Q25 quality threshold and the strictest error-elimination algorithm, was used for CDR3 identification, clonotype clustering and error correction. A nonparametric unseen species model with Euler transformation was used to estimate a lower bound on total TCR beta diversity. The public reads were reanalyzed by TCRdb: fastp trimming at Q25, MiXCR alignment, in-frame beta chains only. Duplicate CDR3 protein sequences are folded into a single record with the most common DNA and genes. For this entry, the V and J calls and clone size follow TCRdb and not the study's own pipeline. The sample includes fewer than 900,000 distinct CDR3 sequences, with around 36% observed a single time. The leading ten clones occupy over 10% of the sample.

The V and J genes are TRBV7-2 and TRBJ2-3, with the D gene uncertain. The material sequenced was blood. The sequence came from a man aged 18 to 30 in good health. The nucleotides are TGTGCCAGCAGCCTCGCTCCCGCTTCAGGCACAGATACGCAGTATTTT. Its translation reads: CASSLAPASGTDTQYF.